The next 15 T cell receptor beta chains were all read from a single sample in a study of sequential checkpoint blockade in melanoma (dated by TCRdb to the late 2010s). In the paper's terms, the treatment or condition label means: randomized to nivolumab then ipilimumab (arm A) or the reverse (arm B). To prepare the library, the immunoSEQ multiplex PCR assay was applied. In its TCRdb copy, this immuneACCESS table keeps in-frame sequences only and misses some clones. Where compared with another copy, unresolved V genes explain less than half of these, and the others have no known cause. Present in this sample are 13,000 to 15,000 clones, about two thirds of which were seen just once. Of the sample, about 32% is held by the ten largest clones. The sample consisted of CD8+ T cells sorted from blood (inferred from file names), taken from a patient given nivolumab and ipilimumab in sequence. The source is a human donor with melanoma.

V and J are TRBV27 and TRBJ2-5; D is unresolved. This CDR3 has 12 amino acids. CDR1 is MNHEY and CDR2 is SMNVEV in the germline V gene (reference sequence). V gave up 8 bases and J gave up 0 bases, with 7 bases separating them. CDR3 protein: CASAGYQETQYF. CDR3 in DNA: TGTGCCAGCGCCGGGTACCAAGAGACCCAGTACTTC.

A note on this clone: Germline is not matched at one junction end, which may reflect a read error. V is TRBV7-3 and J is TRBJ2-3; TRBD2 agrees at 14 bases. Germline V CDR1 and CDR2: SGHTA, FQGTGA. The CDR3 is 19 residues long. CDR3 bases: TGTGCCAGCAGTTTAAGGGGACTAGCGGGAGAGTGGAGCACAGATACGCAGTATTTT. Amino acids: CASSLRGLAGEWSTDTQYF.

The chain couples TRBV6-5 to TRBJ2-1; TRBD2 is a possible D gene (6 bases). The germline V and J ends were trimmed by 2 bases and 9 bases, with 17 bases remaining between them. The CDR3 has 15 residues. Germline CDR1 and CDR2: MNHEY and SVGAGI. The CDR3 nucleotides read TGTGCCAGCAGTTACCTTGGACTAATTGATTGTGAGCAGTTCTTC. As protein: CASSYLGLIDCEQFF.

The chain uses TRBV9 and TRBJ2-3, with 11 bases matching TRBD2. V trimming: 0 bases; J trimming: 6 bases; junction bases outside the gene matches: 9. The CDR3 is 17 amino acids. The germline gives CDR1 SGDLS, CDR2 YYNGEE. CDR3 DNA sequence: TGTGCCAGCAGCGTAGCAGCAGGGTCTAGCGGGAGGGATACGCAGTATTTT. Protein: CASSVAAGSSGRDTQYF. The variable domain in full, with the rest retrieved from reference TRBV9 and TRBJ2-3, is DSGVTQTPKHLITATGQRVTLRCSPRSGDLSVYWYQQSLDQGLQFLIQYYNGEERAKGNILERFSAQQFPDLHSELNLSSLELGDSALYFCASSVAAGSSGRDTQYFGPGTRLTVL.

This clone turned up a few times. The V call is TRBV7-9, the J call TRBJ1-5; D uncertain. The V gene's germline CDR1 is SEHNR and CDR2 FQNEAQ (reference sequence). V was trimmed by 4 bases and J by 2 bases, leaving 9 bases between them. The CDR3 totals 14 residues. In DNA, the CDR3 is TGTGCCAGCAGCTCAACAGTAGGCAATCAGCCCCAGCATTTT. Its protein product is CASSSTVGNQPQHF.

Only one count was recorded for this clone. The V call is TRBV23-1, the J call TRBJ1-1, with TRBD1 matching 7 bases. Being an ORF, TRBV23-1 has a function that is uncertain. The CDR3 is made up of 14 amino acids. V trimming: 4 bases; J trimming: 4 bases; junction bases outside the gene matches: 6. The CDR3 loop reads CASSLHRGSTEAFF. DNA for the CDR3: TGCGCCAGCAGTCTCCACAGGGGATCCACTGAAGCTTTCTTT.

The chain carries TRBV9 and TRBJ2-5; maybe TRBD1 (6 bases). The V end lost 7 bases, the J end lost 5 bases, and 15 bases lay between the germline ends. The V gene's germline CDR1 is SGDLS and CDR2 YYNGEE. This CDR3 spans 13 amino acids. The CDR3 DNA sequence: TGTGCCAGCGGGAAGGGGGTAGGTGAGACCCAGTACTTC. Translated, it gives CASGKGVGETQYF. Looking up the rest from reference TRBV9 and TRBJ2-5 gives the full variable domain: DSGVTQTPKHLITATGQRVTLRCSPRSGDLSVYWYQQSLDQGLQFLIQYYNGEERAKGNILERFSAQQFPDLHSELNLSSLELGDSALYFCASGKGVGETQYFGPGTRLLVL.

This chain joins TRBV20-1 and TRBJ2-2; perhaps TRBD1 as D (6 bases). The V and J ends lost 5 bases and 7 bases respectively, with 8 bases between them. Germline V gene sequence: CDR1 DFQATT, CDR2 SNEGSKA (reference sequence). The CDR3 loop spans 11 amino acids. The CDR3, as DNA: TGCAGTGCTCCCAGGGGCGGGGAGCTGTTTTTT. This translates into CSAPRGGELFF.

This sequence joins TRBV30 and TRBJ2-2; TRBD2 matches 7 bases. Germline-derived CDR1 and CDR2 are GTSNPN and SVGIG (reference sequence). J was trimmed by 4 bases and V by 5 bases; bases with no gene match: 13. This CDR3 is 16 amino acids long. This CDR3 is CAWYLRAGPGTGELFF. The DNA for the CDR3 is TGTGCCTGGTATCTACGAGCGGGGCCGGGCACCGGGGAGCTGTTTTTT.

The chain is built from TRBV7-9 and TRBJ2-5; the D gene is possibly TRBD1 (6 bases). Trimming took 5 bases from V and 4 from J, leaving 20 bases between them. This CDR3 contains 16 residues. Germline lookup yields CDR1 SEHNR and CDR2 FQNEAQ (reference sequence). The CDR3: CASSQIGDKERETQYF. The CDR3 DNA sequence: TGTGCCAGCAGCCAAATCGGGGACAAGGAACGAGAGACCCAGTACTTC. Complete variable domain (other parts from reference TRBV7-9 and TRBJ2-5): DTGVSQNPRHKITKRGQNVTFRCDPISEHNRLYWYRQTLGQGPEFLTYFQNEAQLEKSRLLSDRFSAERPKGSFSTLEIQRTEQGDSAMYLCASSQIGDKERETQYFGPGTRLLVL.

The CDR3 is CASSSQRGTEAFF. In nucleotides, the CDR3 is TGTGCCAGCAGTTCACAAAGAGGGACTGAAGCTTTCTTT. This chain joins TRBV27 and TRBJ1-1; the D is unclear. The germline V gene encodes CDR1 MNHEY and CDR2 SMNVEV (reference sequence). With 4 bases removed from V and 5 bases from J, the gap between germline ends came to 11 bases. CDR3 size: 13 residues.

This chain connects TRBV4-3 to TRBJ2-1, with D tentatively TRBD2 (6 bases). With 1 base removed from V and 8 bases from J, the gap between germline ends came to 18 bases. Germline values: CDR1 LGHNA, CDR2 YSLEER. CDR3 size: 16 residues. As DNA, the CDR3 is TGCGCCAGCAGCCAAGTTTACGGGAGTGCGTCCGATGAGCAGTTCTTC. The encoded protein is CASSQVYGSASDEQFF.

The chain joins TRBV2 to TRBJ2-1, with TRBD1 matching over 10 bases. The CDR3 is made up of 15 amino acids. The V gene's germline CDR1 is SNHLY and CDR2 FYNNEI. After removal of 6 bases from V and 4 bases from J, the junction contained 6 bases not matched to a gene. In nucleotides, the CDR3 is TGTGCCAGCAGGGTCCGGGACAGGGGATACAATGAGCAGTTCTTC. As protein: CASRVRDRGYNEQFF.

This chain joins TRBV7-6 and TRBJ2-5, with TRBD2 identical over 9 bases. The ends lost 5 bases at V and 5 bases at J; junction bases unmatched: 12. There are 16 residues in the CDR3. The germline V gene has CDR1 SGHVS and CDR2 FNYEAQ. Here the CDR3 DNA reads TGTGCCAGCAGCCCTTTGGTAGCGGGAGCGTTGGAGACCCAGTACTTC. Translated: CASSPLVAGALETQYF. Combining the CDR3 with reference TRBV7-6 and TRBJ2-5 gives the whole variable domain GAGVSQSPRYKVTKRGQDVALRCDPISGHVSLYWYRQALGQGPEFLTYFNYEAQQDKSGLPNDRFSAERPEGSISTLTIQRTEQRDSAMYRCASSPLVAGALETQYFGPGTRLLVL.

This clone is a singleton in its sample. The chain carries TRBV19 and TRBJ1-2, with D tentatively TRBD1 (5 bases). This CDR3 contains 16 residues. In germline, CDR1 is LNHDA, CDR2 SQIVND (reference sequence). Trimming left V 5 bases short and J 0 bases short, with 16 bases between. The CDR3 reads CASSERRQKANYGYTF. CDR3 DNA sequence: TGTGCCAGTAGTGAAAGGAGACAGAAAGCTAACTATGGCTACACCTTC.